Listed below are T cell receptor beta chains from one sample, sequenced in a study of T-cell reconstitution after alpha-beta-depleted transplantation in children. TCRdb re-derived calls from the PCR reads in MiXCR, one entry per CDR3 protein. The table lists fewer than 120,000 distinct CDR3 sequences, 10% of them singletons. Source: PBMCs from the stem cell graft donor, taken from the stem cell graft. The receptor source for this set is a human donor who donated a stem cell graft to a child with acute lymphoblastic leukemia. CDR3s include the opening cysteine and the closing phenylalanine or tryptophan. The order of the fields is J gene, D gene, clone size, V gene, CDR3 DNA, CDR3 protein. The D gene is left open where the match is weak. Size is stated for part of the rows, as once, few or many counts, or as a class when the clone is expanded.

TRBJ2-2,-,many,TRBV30,TGTGCCTGGAGTCGACCCGGGGAGCTGTTTTTT,CAWSRPGELFF
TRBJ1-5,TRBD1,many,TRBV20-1,TGCAGTGCCTGGCCCGCACAGGGGATGGGTACGGGCTATCAGCCCCAGCATTTT,CSAWPAQGMGTGYQPQHF
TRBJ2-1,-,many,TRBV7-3,TGTGCCAGCGGTATCCGCGACAATGAGCAGTTCTTC,CASGIRDNEQFF
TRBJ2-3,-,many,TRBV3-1,TGTGCCAGCAGCCGACTTAGCACAGATACGCAGTATTTT,CASSRLSTDTQYF
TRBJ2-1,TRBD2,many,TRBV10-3,TGTGCCATCAGTGAGTCAAGGACTAGCGGTCCCAGCTCCTACAATGAGCAGTTCTTC,CAISESRTSGPSSYNEQFF
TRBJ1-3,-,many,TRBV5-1,TGCGCCAGCAGCTTGGCCCCGGGGCAGACTGGAAACACCATATATTTT,CASSLAPGQTGNTIYF
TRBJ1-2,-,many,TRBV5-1,TGCGCCAGCAGCCCCTCGATGGGAGGCTATGGCTACACCTTC,CASSPSMGGYGYTF
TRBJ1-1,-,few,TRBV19,TGTGCCAGTAGAAGAATCAGGGTTACTGAAGCTTTCTTT,CASRRIRVTEAFF
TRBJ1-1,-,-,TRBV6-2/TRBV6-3,TGTGCCAGCAGTTCCGGGAGATGGCAAGTGCGGGGTGAAGCTTTCTTT,CASSSGRWQVRGEAFF
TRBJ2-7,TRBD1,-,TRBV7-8,TGTGCCAGCATAAACCCGGCAGGGGGTGGCGAGCAGTACTTC,CASINPAGGGEQYF
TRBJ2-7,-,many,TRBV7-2,TGTGCCAGCAGCCCCTCGGGGGGCTGGGACGAGCAGTACTTC,CASSPSGGWDEQYF
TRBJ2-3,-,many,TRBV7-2,TGTGCCAGCAGCTTCCCAGACGGCGGGGTGTCAGATACGCAGTATTTT,CASSFPDGGVSDTQYF
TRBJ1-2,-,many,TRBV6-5,TGTGCCAGCAGACCTCCGAACTATGGCTACACCTTC,CASRPPNYGYTF
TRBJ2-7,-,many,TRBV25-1,TGTGCCAGCAGTGAATGGCAGGGGACGTTCTACGAGCAGTACTTC,CASSEWQGTFYEQYF
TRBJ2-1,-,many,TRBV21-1,TGTGCCAGCAGCAAAGGCGGGAGGGATAATGAGCAGTTCTTC,CASSKGGRDNEQFF
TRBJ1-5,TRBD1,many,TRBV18,TGTGCCAGCTCACCACAGACAGGGAACCAGCCCCAGCATTTT,CASSPQTGNQPQHF
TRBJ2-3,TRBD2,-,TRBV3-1,TGTGCCAGCAGCCAGCCTGGGACTAGCGTGACCACAGATACGCAGTATTTT,CASSQPGTSVTTDTQYF
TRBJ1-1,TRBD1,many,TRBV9,TGTGCCAGCAATGAACAGGGGAATATGAACACTGAAGCTTTCTTT,CASNEQGNMNTEAFF
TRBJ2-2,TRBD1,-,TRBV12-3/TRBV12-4,TGTGCCAGCAGTAGGACAGGGACGCCGAACACCGGGGAGCTGTTTTTT,CASSRTGTPNTGELFF
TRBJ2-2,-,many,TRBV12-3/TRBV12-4,TGTGCCAACGGTAGGAGGCTGACCGGGGAGCTGTTTTTT,CANGRRLTGELFF
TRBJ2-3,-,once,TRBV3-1,TGTGCCAGCAGCCAAGAGGGCCTAACTTTGGGACAAACAGATACGCAGTATTTT,CASSQEGLTLGQTDTQYF
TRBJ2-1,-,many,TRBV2,TGTGCCAGCAGTGAGCCCTTCGGCGGTGAGCAGTTCTTC,CASSEPFGGEQFF
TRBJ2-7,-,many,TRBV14,TGTGCCAGCAGCAGGGAAGGAGACTCCTACGAGCAGTACTTC,CASSREGDSYEQYF
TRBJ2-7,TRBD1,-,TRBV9,TGTGCCAGCAGCGTAGGGGGGACAGCGCGCGAGCAGTACTTC,CASSVGGTAREQYF
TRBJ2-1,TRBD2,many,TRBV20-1,TGCAGTGCAGCCGGGACTACCCCCCCGTTCTTC,CSAAGTTPPFF
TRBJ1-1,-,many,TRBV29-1,TGCAGCGTTGCCCGTGACAGAAAGGACACTGAAGCTTTCTTT,CSVARDRKDTEAFF
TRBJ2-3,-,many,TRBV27,TGTGCCAGCAGTTTAGGAGTGGGCTTCAGGGGGGGGCGGGGAGATACGCAGTATTTT,CASSLGVGFRGGRGDTQYF
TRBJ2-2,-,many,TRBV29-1,TGCAGCGCCCTCCGGGACGCCAACACCGGGGAGCTGTTTTTT,CSALRDANTGELFF
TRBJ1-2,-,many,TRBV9,TGTGCCAGCAGCGTAGAACCCGGGGTTAGCTATGGCTACACCTTC,CASSVEPGVSYGYTF
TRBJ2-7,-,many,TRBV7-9,TGTGCCAGCAGCTCGGACAGTTTCGAGGAGCAGTACTTC,CASSSDSFEEQYF
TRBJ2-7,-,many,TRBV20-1,TGCAGTGCTAGAGCGGGCCATCGGGTAATGATTGGCGAGCAGTACTTC,CSARAGHRVMIGEQYF
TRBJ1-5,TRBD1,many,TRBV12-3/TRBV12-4,TGTGCCAGCAGTAGACAGGGTTGGAATCAGCCCCAGCATTTT,CASSRQGWNQPQHF
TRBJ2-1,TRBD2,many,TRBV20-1,TGCAGTGCGAGGACTAGCGGGAGCCCCTACAATGAGCAGTTCTTC,CSARTSGSPYNEQFF
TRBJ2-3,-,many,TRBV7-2,TGTGCCAGCAGCTTAGCTTCATGGCTAACCACAGATACGCAGTATTTT,CASSLASWLTTDTQYF
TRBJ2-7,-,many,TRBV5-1,TGCGCCAGCAGCTTGGCCGGACAGAGCTACGAGCAGTACTTC,CASSLAGQSYEQYF
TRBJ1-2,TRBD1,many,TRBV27,TGTGCCAGCAGTTTCCGGGACAGTCCTCTTAGTGGCTACACCTTC,CASSFRDSPLSGYTF
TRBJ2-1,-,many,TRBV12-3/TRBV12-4,TGTGCCAGCAGTTTAGTACGCCGGGACTCCTCTGATGAGCAGTTCTTC,CASSLVRRDSSDEQFF
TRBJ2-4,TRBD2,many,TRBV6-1,TGTGCCAGCAGTACCACTAGCGGGGGGGCCAAAAACATTCAGTACTTC,CASSTTSGGAKNIQYF
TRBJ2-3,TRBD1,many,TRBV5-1,TGCGCCAGCAGCTTTGGGACAGGCAACACAGATACGCAGTATTTT,CASSFGTGNTDTQYF
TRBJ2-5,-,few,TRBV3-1,TGTGCCAGCAGCCATGATAGGACTACCTCCCGGGAGACCCAGTACTTC,CASSHDRTTSRETQYF
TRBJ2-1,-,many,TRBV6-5,TGTGCCACCCGGTCGTTCCCTGGTGAGCAGTTCTTC,CATRSFPGEQFF